This T cell receptor (beta chain) is from a study of T cell repertoires in cytomegalovirus infection. MiXCR was run by TCRdb on the reads, yielding one entry per CDR3 protein. The repertoire holds about 130,000 distinct CDR3 sequences, with more than 7% as singletons. About this clonotype itself: At one boundary the junction diverges from the germline segment, which might be a read error.

CDR3 size: 16 residues. The germline V gene has CDR1 MNHNY and CDR2 SVGAGI (reference sequence). Sequencing was done on a sample of PBMCs. The sequence came from a human donor in good health (CMV status not recorded). Some clones in this sample may be carry-over from other donors' samples. The V call is TRBV6-6, the J call TRBJ1-6; TRBD1 aligns across 12 bases. The CDR3 bases are TGTGCCAGCAGACACCGGGACAGGGGGCTTAATTCACCCCGCCACTTT. It is translated as CASRHRDRGLNSPRHF.